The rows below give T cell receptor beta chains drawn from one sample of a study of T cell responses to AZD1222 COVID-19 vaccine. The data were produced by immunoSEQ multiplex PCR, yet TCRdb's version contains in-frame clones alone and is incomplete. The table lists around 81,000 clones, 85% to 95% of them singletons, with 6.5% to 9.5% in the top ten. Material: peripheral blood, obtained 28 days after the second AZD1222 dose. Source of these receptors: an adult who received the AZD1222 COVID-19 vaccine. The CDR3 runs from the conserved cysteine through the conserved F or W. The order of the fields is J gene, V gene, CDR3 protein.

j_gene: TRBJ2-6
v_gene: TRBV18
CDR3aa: CASSPVASSGANVLTF

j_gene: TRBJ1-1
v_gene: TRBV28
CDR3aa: CASSSGTGGERTEAFF

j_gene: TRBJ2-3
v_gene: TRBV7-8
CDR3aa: CASSSPWGREADTQYF

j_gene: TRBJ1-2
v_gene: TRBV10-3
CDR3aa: CAISGPTPGYTF

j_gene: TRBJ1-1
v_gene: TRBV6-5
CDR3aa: CASSYARNTEAFF

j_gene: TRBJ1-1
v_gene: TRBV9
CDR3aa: CASSVVAGDRDTEAFF

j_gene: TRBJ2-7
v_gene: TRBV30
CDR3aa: CAWEDPGAPYEQYF

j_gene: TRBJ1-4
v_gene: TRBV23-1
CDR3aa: CASSQGGSSATNEKLFF

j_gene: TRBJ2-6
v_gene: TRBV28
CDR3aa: CASSPLQGSGANVLTF

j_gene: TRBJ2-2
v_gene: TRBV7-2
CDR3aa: CASSLVGGGSNTGELFF

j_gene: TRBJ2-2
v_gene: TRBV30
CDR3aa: CACPLAGDAGELFF

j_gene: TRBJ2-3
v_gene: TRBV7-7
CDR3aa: CASSPSTSDTQYF

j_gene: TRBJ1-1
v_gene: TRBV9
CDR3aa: CASSVRALGTEAFF

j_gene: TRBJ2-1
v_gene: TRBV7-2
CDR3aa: CASSSRFDAHEQFF

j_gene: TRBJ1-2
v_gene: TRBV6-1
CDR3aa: CASSEGSYGYTF

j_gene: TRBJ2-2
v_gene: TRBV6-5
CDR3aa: CASSYRGTGELFF

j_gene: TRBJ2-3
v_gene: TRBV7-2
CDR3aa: CASSLALAGDTQYF

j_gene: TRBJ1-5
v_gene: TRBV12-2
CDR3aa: CASRLSAPRGYSNQPQHF

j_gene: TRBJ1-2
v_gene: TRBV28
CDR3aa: CASSLPVTGVGYTF

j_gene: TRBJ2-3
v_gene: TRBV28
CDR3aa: CASSPGTDTQYF

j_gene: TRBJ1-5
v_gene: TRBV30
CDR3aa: CAWSVQRGASGNQPQHF

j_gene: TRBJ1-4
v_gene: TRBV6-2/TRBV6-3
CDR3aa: CASSDPGQGEKLFF

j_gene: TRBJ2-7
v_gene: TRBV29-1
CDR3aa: CSFRETPFGGQYF

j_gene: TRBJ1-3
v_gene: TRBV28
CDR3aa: CASRTGASGNTIYF

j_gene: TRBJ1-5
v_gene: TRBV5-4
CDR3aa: CASTRTGAQHF

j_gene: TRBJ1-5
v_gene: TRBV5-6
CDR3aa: CASSSGTAHIGVGTPQHF

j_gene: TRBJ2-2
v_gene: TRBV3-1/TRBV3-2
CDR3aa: CASSQDRNTGELFF

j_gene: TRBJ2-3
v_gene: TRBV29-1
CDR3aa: CSGIAGVGADTQYF

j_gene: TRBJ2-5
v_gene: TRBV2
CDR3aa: CASILQGRGQETQYF